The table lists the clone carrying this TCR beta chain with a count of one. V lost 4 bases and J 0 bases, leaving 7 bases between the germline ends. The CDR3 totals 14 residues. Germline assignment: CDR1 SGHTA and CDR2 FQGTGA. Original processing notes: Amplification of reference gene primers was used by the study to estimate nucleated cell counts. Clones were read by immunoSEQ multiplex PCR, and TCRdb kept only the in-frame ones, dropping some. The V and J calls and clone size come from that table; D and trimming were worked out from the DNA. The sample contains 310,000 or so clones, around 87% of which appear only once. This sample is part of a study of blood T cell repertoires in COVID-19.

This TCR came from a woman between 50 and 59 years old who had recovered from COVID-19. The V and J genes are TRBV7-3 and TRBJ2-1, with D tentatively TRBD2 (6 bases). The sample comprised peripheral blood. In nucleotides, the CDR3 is TGTGCCAGCAGCTCGACTAGCTCCTACAATGAGCAGTTCTTC. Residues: CASSSTSSYNEQFF. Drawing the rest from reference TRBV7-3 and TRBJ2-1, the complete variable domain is GAGVSQTPSNKVTEKGKYVELRCDPISGHTALYWYRQSLGQGPEFLIYFQGTGAADDSGLPNDRFFAVRPEGSVSTLKIQRTERGDSAVYLCASSSTSSYNEQFFGPGTRLTVL.